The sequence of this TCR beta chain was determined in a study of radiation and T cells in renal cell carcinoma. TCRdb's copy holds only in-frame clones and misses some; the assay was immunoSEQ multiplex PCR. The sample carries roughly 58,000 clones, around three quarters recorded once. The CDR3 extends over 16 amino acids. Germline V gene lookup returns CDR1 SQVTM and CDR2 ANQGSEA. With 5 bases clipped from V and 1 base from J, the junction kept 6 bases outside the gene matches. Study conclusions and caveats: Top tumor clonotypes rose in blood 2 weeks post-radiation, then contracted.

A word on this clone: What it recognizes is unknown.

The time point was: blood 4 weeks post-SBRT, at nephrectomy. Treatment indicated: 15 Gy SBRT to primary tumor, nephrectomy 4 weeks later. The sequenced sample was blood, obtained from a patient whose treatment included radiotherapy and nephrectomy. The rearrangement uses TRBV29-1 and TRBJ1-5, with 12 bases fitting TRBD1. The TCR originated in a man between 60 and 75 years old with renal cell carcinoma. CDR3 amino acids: CSVTGTGGGSNQPQHF. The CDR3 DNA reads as TGCAGCGTTACCGGGACAGGGGGCGGAAGCAATCAGCCCCAGCATTTT. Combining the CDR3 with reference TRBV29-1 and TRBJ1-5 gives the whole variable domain SAVISQKPSRDICQRGTSLTIQCQVDSQVTMMFWYRQQPGQSLTLIATANQGSEATYESGFVIDKFPISRPNLTFSTLTVSNMSPEDSSIYLCSVTGTGGGSNQPQHFGDGTRLSIL.